Below, 8 T cell receptor beta chains from the same sample are listed, as sequenced in a study of blood T cell repertoires in COVID-19. Profiled with immunoSEQ multiplex PCR; TCRdb holds only in-frame clones, not every one. The table has under 350,000 clones, 86% seen once. The sample taken for sequencing was PBMCs or T cells enriched from blood (not recorded which). All receptors derive from a man in his thirties or forties who had recovered from COVID-19.

This clone was seen only once. V is TRBV5-8 and J is TRBJ2-5; 10 bases align to TRBD2. V lost 1 base to trimming and J lost 5 bases; unmatched junction nucleotides: 5. This CDR3 is built from 15 residues. Germline V CDR1 and CDR2: SGHTS, YDEGEE. CDR3 sequence reads: CASSLTSGVVETQYF. In DNA form, the CDR3 reads TGTGCCAGCAGCTTGACTAGCGGGGTAGTCGAGACCCAGTACTTC.

CDR3 amino acids: CASSLANGGQGNTEAFF. The DNA for the CDR3 is TGTGCCAGCAGTTTAGCTAACGGGGGGCAGGGGAACACTGAAGCTTTCTTT. This chain joins TRBV28 and TRBJ1-1; a possible D gene is TRBD1 (6 bases). Trimming left V 2 bases short and J 1 base short, with 17 bases between. Per the germline V gene, CDR1 is MDHEN and CDR2 is SYDVKM. The CDR3 totals 17 residues.

This clone was recorded only once. This chain joins TRBV6-4 and TRBJ2-7; D uncertain. CDR1 MRHNA and CDR2 SNTAGT come from the germline V gene. V lost 7 bases to trimming and J lost 0 bases, with 13 bases between them. This CDR3 spans 14 amino acids. CDR3 residues: CASTTGETSYEQYF. The CDR3, as DNA: TGTGCCAGCACGACCGGAGAGACCTCCTACGAGCAGTACTTC.

In DNA, the CDR3 is TGCAGTGCCCGAACTCGCACTGAAGCTTTCTTT. Translated: CSARTRTEAFF. The J gene is TRBJ1-1, the V gene TRBV20-1; no reliable D call. CDR1 and CDR2 from the germline V gene are DFQATT and SNEGSKA (reference sequence). Deletions cut 6 bases from V and 4 bases from J, with 9 bases between. This CDR3 comprises 11 residues.

The chain is built from TRBV3-1 (or the pseudogene TRBV3-2) and TRBJ1-1; D gene uncertain. Germline CDR1 reads LGHDT; CDR2 reads YNNKEL (reference sequence). The CDR3 consists of 17 residues. Trimming pared 3 bases from V and 1 base from J, leaving 18 bases between. Here the CDR3 reads CASSQSHVGPQNTEAFF. As DNA, the CDR3 is TGTGCCAGCAGCCAGAGCCACGTTGGGCCCCAGAACACTGAAGCTTTCTTT.

V gene TRBV30 combines with J gene TRBJ2-2, with unresolved D. Trimming removed 1 base from V and 3 bases from J, with 3 bases in between. CDR3 length: 12 residues. Germline V gene sequence: CDR1 GTSNPN, CDR2 SVGIG (reference sequence). This CDR3 reads CAWSAYTGELFF. The CDR3 DNA reads TGTGCCTGGAGTGCTTACACCGGGGAGCTGTTTTTT.

This clone was picked up many times. The chain carries TRBV9 and TRBJ1-6; D perhaps matches TRBD1 (6 bases). This CDR3 has 13 residues. Trimming pared 2 bases from V and 14 bases from J, leaving 14 bases between. CDR1 and CDR2 (germline): SGDLS, YYNGEE. The CDR3 reads CASSVLTGGALHF. CDR3 coding DNA: TGTGCCAGCAGCGTGCTGACAGGAGGAGCCCTCCACTTT.

Ten or more counts support this clone. The gene calls are TRBV11-3 and TRBJ1-2; D gene unclear. The CDR3 covers 14 residues. Germline V lookup: CDR1 SGHNT, CDR2 YENEEA. The germline V and J ends were trimmed by 2 bases and 3 bases, with 10 bases remaining between them. CDR3 sequence reads: CASSLSGRDYGYTF. The CDR3 nucleotides read TGTGCCAGCAGCTTAAGTGGGAGAGACTATGGCTACACCTTC.